The 28 T cell receptor beta chains in this list originate from one sample, sequenced in a study of beta chain features in type 1 diabetes. Study-level results: All four CD4+ subsets of Type 1 diabetes patients contained TCRB CDR3s that were moderately but significantly shorter.

No cognate antigen is known for these TCRs. The authors reverse transcribed all of the isolated RNA, so sequencing captured expressed TCRB transcripts. Generated by immunoSEQ multiplex PCR, the TCRdb table keeps only in-frame clones and is missing some. The sample records approximately 600,000 clones, around 11% being singletons. Sequencing was carried out using naive CD4+ T cells from blood. These receptors were collected from a man younger than 45 with type 1 diabetes.

This clone has only a few counts. The chain uses TRBV6-1 and TRBJ1-2; 9 bases agree with TRBD1. The germline V gene encodes CDR1 MNHNS and CDR2 SASEGT. V lost 6 bases and J lost 4; bases outside the gene matches: 9. CDR3 length: 15 residues. The CDR3 is CASSSGQGLLYGYTF. The CDR3 bases are TGTGCCAGCAGCTCCGGACAGGGGTTACTCTATGGCTACACCTTC.

The chain employs TRBV7-2 and TRBJ1-3; D is perhaps TRBD1 (6 bases). This CDR3 comprises 16 residues. Germline V CDR1 and CDR2: SGHTA, FQGNSA. Between the trimmed V and J ends, which lost 0 bases and 0 bases, there was a span of 9 bases. In DNA, the CDR3 is TGTGCCAGCAGCTTAGCCGAGACAGGCTCTGGAAACACCATATATTTT. As protein: CASSLAETGSGNTIYF.

This clone was seen a few times. The V gene is TRBV28, the J gene TRBJ1-4, with D possibly matching TRBD1 (5 bases). There are 14 residues in the CDR3. Germline-derived CDR1 and CDR2 are MDHEN and SYDVKM. Trimming pared 3 bases from V and 9 bases from J, leaving 14 bases between. The CDR3 DNA follows: TGTGCCAGCAGTTTGCTCCGGGACGAACAAAAACTGTTTTTT. Its translation is CASSLLRDEQKLFF.

This clone was counted a few times. The rearrangement links TRBV28 to TRBJ2-5; the D is unclear. The ends were cut back, 6 bases at V and 4 bases at J, with 15 bases in the middle. Germline assignment: CDR1 MDHEN and CDR2 SYDVKM. This CDR3 has 14 amino acids. The CDR3 spells CASRSSNPGETQYF. The CDR3 DNA reads as TGTGCCAGCAGAAGTTCTAACCCAGGAGAGACCCAGTACTTC. Using reference TRBV28 and TRBJ2-5 for the parts outside the CDR3, the full variable domain is DVKVTQSSRYLVKRTGEKVFLECVQDMDHENMFWYRQDPGLGLRLIYFSYDVKMKEKGDIPEGYSVSREKKERFSLILESASTNQTSMYLCASRSSNPGETQYFGPGTRLLVL.

The sample holds a few counts of this clone. V and J are TRBV19 and TRBJ2-5, with 7 bases identical to TRBD1. V was pared by 5 bases and J by 4 bases, with 7 bases of the junction left unmatched. The length of the CDR3 is 14 residues. Germline lookup yields CDR1 LNHDA and CDR2 SQIVND (reference sequence). The CDR3 region has the DNA TGTGCCAGTAGTGGTAGGGGGCATGTAGAGACCCAGTACTTC. It codes for CASSGRGHVETQYF.

This clone has just a few counts. The rearrangement uses TRBV28 and TRBJ2-2; D might be TRBD1 or TRBD2, each matching 5 bases. The CDR3 extends over 15 amino acids. Deletions cut 5 bases from V and 7 bases from J, with 17 bases between. Germline V CDR1 and CDR2: MDHEN, SYDVKM. CDR3 nucleotides: TGTGCCAGCAGTATCGGGACCCCAAGGGGCGGGGAGCTGTTTTTT. Encoded protein: CASSIGTPRGGELFF. Using reference TRBV28 and TRBJ2-2 for the parts outside the CDR3, the full variable domain is DVKVTQSSRYLVKRTGEKVFLECVQDMDHENMFWYRQDPGLGLRLIYFSYDVKMKEKGDIPEGYSVSREKKERFSLILESASTNQTSMYLCASSIGTPRGGELFFGEGSRLTVL.

The chain employs TRBV9 and TRBJ1-4; the D is unclear. This CDR3 is built from 15 residues. Germline V gives CDR1 SGDLS, CDR2 YYNGEE. V was cut by 0 bases and J by 8 bases, with 14 bases left in between. The CDR3 DNA follows: TGTGCCAGCAGCGTAGGAGGGCAGGCTATCGAAAAACTGTTTTTT. This gives the protein CASSVGGQAIEKLFF.

In this sample, this clone turned up once. The gene calls are TRBV6-5 and TRBJ1-6, with 10 bases that match TRBD1. Germline V lookup: CDR1 MNHEY, CDR2 SVGAGI. Losses at the gene ends were 10 bases for V and 7 bases for J; bases not matched to a gene: 7. The CDR3 has 14 residues. This chain's CDR3 is CATLWDRGNSPLHF. The CDR3 DNA reads TGTGCCACCCTCTGGGACAGGGGAAATTCACCCCTCCACTTT.

This clone has a handful of counts. An end of the junction does not agree with germline; a read error may underlie this. The chain carries TRBV7-7 and TRBJ2-5; D remains ambiguous. This CDR3 has 13 residues. Per the germline V gene, CDR1 is SSHAT and CDR2 is FNYEAQ (reference sequence). CDR3 region: CASSFRREETQYF. The CDR3 DNA is TGTGCTAGCAGCTTCCGGAGAGAAGAGACCCAGTACTTC.

The V gene is TRBV28, the J gene TRBJ1-2, with D hard to call. V was pared by 4 bases and J by 4 bases, with 4 bases between. This CDR3 spans 11 amino acids. Germline V gene lookup returns CDR1 MDHEN and CDR2 SYDVKM. The CDR3 nucleotides are TGTGCCAGCAGTTCCGCCTATGGCTACACCTTC. Amino acids: CASSSAYGYTF.

This clone was observed a handful of times. This CDR3 is also generated by other DNA sequences in the sample. The V call is TRBV19, the J call TRBJ1-5; no definite D call. CDR1 and CDR2 (germline): LNHDA, SQIVND (reference sequence). V was shortened by 1 base and J by 4 bases, with 5 bases between the two germline ends. This CDR3 is built from 13 residues. The CDR3 spells CASSIGGNQPQHF. The CDR3 bases are TGTGCCAGTAGTATAGGCGGAAATCAGCCCCAGCATTTT.

The V call is TRBV7-2, the J call TRBJ2-4, with a weak D call TRBD1 (6 bases). CDR1 is SGHTA and CDR2 is FQGNSA in the germline V gene. The CDR3 loop spans 14 amino acids. V lost 1 base and J 8 bases, leaving 12 bases between the germline ends. The CDR3, as DNA: TGTGCCAGCAGCTTAGTTACAGGGCGGGACATTCAGTACTTC. Translation gives CASSLVTGRDIQYF.

In its sample, this clone was seen a few times. V is TRBV11-2 and J is TRBJ1-3; D is undetermined. Per the germline V gene, CDR1 is SGHAT and CDR2 is FQNNGV. The CDR3 consists of 16 residues. With 0 bases removed from V and 0 bases from J, the gap between germline ends came to 9 bases. The chain's CDR3 is CASSLEGRSSGNTIYF. CDR3 bases: TGTGCCAGCAGCTTAGAAGGGCGGAGCTCTGGAAACACCATATATTTT.

This clone showed up just a few times. The chain is built from TRBV10-3 and TRBJ2-5; D might be TRBD2 (5 bases). V was clipped by 3 bases and J by 4 bases, with 9 bases between them. CDR3 length: 13 residues. Germline-derived CDR1 and CDR2 are ENHRY and SYGVKD. The CDR3 coding sequence is TGTGCCATCAGTGAACTAGGTCTAGAGACCCAGTACTTC. It specifies CAISELGLETQYF.

The sample holds a few counts of this clone. J is TRBJ1-3 and V is TRBV28, with D possibly matching TRBD1 (5 bases). The V gene lost 6 bases and the J gene lost 0 bases, with 9 bases spanning the gap. There are 14 residues in the CDR3. Looked up from germline, CDR1 is MDHEN and CDR2 is SYDVKM. For the CDR3, the DNA is TGTGCCAGCAGCGACAGTGGCTCTGGAAACACCATATATTTT. Translated: CASSDSGSGNTIYF.

This rearrangement joins TRBV7-9 to TRBJ2-3; 11 nucleotides match TRBD2. The V gene end was trimmed by 2 bases and the J gene end by 3 bases; junction bases not matched to a gene: 7. CDR3 length: 17 amino acids. CDR1 SEHNR and CDR2 FQNEAQ come from the germline V gene (reference sequence). The CDR3 loop is CASSLPATSGETDTQYF. Here the CDR3 DNA reads TGTGCCAGCAGCTTACCAGCGACTAGCGGGGAAACAGATACGCAGTATTTT.

This chain connects TRBV5-6 to TRBJ1-1; D remains ambiguous. The length of the CDR3 is 12 residues. Per the germline V gene, CDR1 is SGHDT and CDR2 is YYEEEE. The V and J ends lost 1 base and 10 bases respectively, with 11 bases between them. CDR3 nucleotide sequence: TGTGCCAGCAGCTTGAGCGGGAACGGAGCTTTCTTT. Translating it yields CASSLSGNGAFF. The whole variable domain, filled in from reference TRBV5-6 and TRBJ1-1, reads DAGVTQSPTHLIKTRGQQVTLRCSPKSGHDTVSWYQQALGQGPQFIFQYYEEEERQRGNFPDRFSGHQFPNYSSELNVNALLLGDSALYLCASSLSGNGAFFGQGTRLTVV.

J is TRBJ2-3 and V is TRBV2; D is unclear. The germline CDR1 and CDR2 sequences are SNHLY and FYNNEI. The CDR3 spans 17 residues. Trimming took off 6 bases at V and 1 base at J, with 20 bases between the two ends. CDR3 bases: TGTGCCAGCAGAGCTTTTCGAACAGTCTTACGCACAGATACGCAGTATTTT. Translating it yields CASRAFRTVLRTDTQYF.

This chain joins TRBV29-1 and TRBJ1-1; D is ambiguous. V lost 3 bases, J lost 6 bases, and 17 bases lay in between. The CDR3 is 14 amino acids. CDR1 and CDR2 from the germline V gene are SQVTM and ANQGSEA. In nucleotides, the CDR3 is TGCAGCGTTGACCTAGGGCAGGCTAACGCTGAAGCTTTCTTT. Amino acid sequence: CSVDLGQANAEAFF.

This clone was counted between two and nine times. A junction end diverges from the germline sequence, so it may reflect a read error. V usage is TRBV2 and J usage is TRBJ1-5; 8 positions match TRBD1. The CDR3 length is 13 residues. From germline, CDR1 is SNHLY and CDR2 FYNNEI. The CDR3 loop reads CASSEGAGGSLKW. The CDR3 coding sequence is TGTGCCAGCAGTGAAGGGGCAGGGGGCAGCCTGAAGTGG.

The J gene is TRBJ2-7, the V gene TRBV12-5, with no clear D. CDR1 LGHNT and CDR2 FRNRAP come from the germline V gene. The length of the CDR3 is 13 residues. Trimming took off 7 bases at V and 5 bases at J, with 15 bases between the two ends. The CDR3 reads CASAQINTDEQYF. As DNA, the CDR3 is TGTGCTAGTGCCCAAATCAATACGGACGAGCAGTACTTC. Drawing the rest from reference TRBV12-5 and TRBJ2-7, the complete variable domain is DARVTQTPRHKVTEMGQEVTMRCQPILGHNTVFWYRQTMMQGLELLAYFRNRAPLDDSGMPKDRFSAEMPDATLATLKIQPSEPRDSAVYFCASAQINTDEQYFGPGTRLTVT.

This chain joins TRBV6-6 and TRBJ1-2, with 8 bases that match TRBD1. CDR1 MNHNY and CDR2 SVGAGI come from the germline V gene (reference sequence). This CDR3 has 16 amino acids. Trimming cost V 7 bases and J 4 bases; bases outside gene matches: 14. CDR3 loop: CASTPRGDRRAYGYTF. DNA for the CDR3: TGTGCCAGCACTCCCAGGGGGGACAGGCGGGCCTATGGCTACACCTTC.

This chain joins TRBV7-9 and TRBJ2-7; a possible D gene is TRBD1 (6 bases). The V end was cut by 7 bases, the J end by 2 bases, with 18 bases between. Germline CDR1 and CDR2: SEHNR and FQNEAQ (reference sequence). This CDR3 is 15 amino acids long. The CDR3 DNA sequence: TGTGCCAGCAAATCGGGACACTCAGTCCCCTACGAGCAGTACTTC. It encodes CASKSGHSVPYEQYF.

The chain joins TRBV18 to TRBJ1-2; D call uncertain. CDR3 length: 11 amino acids. V was shortened by 5 bases and J by 4 bases, with 5 bases between the two germline ends. Germline CDR1 reads KGHSH; CDR2 reads LQKENI. This chain's CDR3 is CASSSLYGYTF. The CDR3 nucleotides read TGTGCCAGCTCAAGTCTCTATGGCTACACCTTC.

The sample holds a few counts of this clone. The chain carries TRBV28 and TRBJ1-5; D not certain. With 2 bases removed from V and 6 bases from J, the gap between germline ends came to 5 bases. Germline CDR1 is MDHEN and CDR2 is SYDVKM. This CDR3 region has 12 residues. In DNA form, the CDR3 reads TGTGCCAGCAGTTTACGGTCTCAGCCCCAGCATTTT. Protein: CASSLRSQPQHF. Full variable domain (rest looked up from reference TRBV28 and TRBJ1-5): DVKVTQSSRYLVKRTGEKVFLECVQDMDHENMFWYRQDPGLGLRLIYFSYDVKMKEKGDIPEGYSVSREKKERFSLILESASTNQTSMYLCASSLRSQPQHFGDGTRLSIL.

The CDR3 nucleotides read TGTGCCAGTGCCGGGTCGCGGGATCAGCCCCAGCATTTT. Its translation is CASAGSRDQPQHF. The chain couples TRBV19 to TRBJ1-5; D uncertain. The length of the CDR3 is 13 residues. The germline V gene has CDR1 LNHDA and CDR2 SQIVND (reference sequence). Trimming stripped 8 bases from V and 5 bases from J, with 13 bases between.

The V and J genes are TRBV7-2 and TRBJ2-1; 7 bases are a match to TRBD2. Germline V gene data show CDR1 as SGHTA and CDR2 as FQGNSA. J lost 4 bases, V lost 5 bases, and 8 bases had no gene match. The CDR3 is 15 residues long. CDR3 amino acids: CASSLSGEPYNEQFF. The CDR3 coding sequence is TGTGCCAGCAGCCTGAGCGGGGAGCCATACAATGAGCAGTTCTTC.

The V gene is TRBV27, the J gene TRBJ2-3, with D maybe TRBD1 (5 bases). The germline V and J ends were trimmed by 7 bases and 1 base, with 18 bases remaining between them. The length of the CDR3 is 16 residues. Germline lookup yields CDR1 MNHEY and CDR2 SMNVEV (reference sequence). The CDR3 loop reads CASTPIRGAGTDTQYF. CDR3 coding DNA: TGTGCCAGCACCCCCATAAGGGGCGCCGGCACAGATACGCAGTATTTT.